A selection of T cell receptor beta chains follows, all from one sample in a study of blood T cell repertoires in COVID-19. Some clones are missing from TCRdb's copy, which holds only in-frame ones; the method was immunoSEQ multiplex PCR. In the table there are about 250,000 clones, around 82% of which are singletons. The sequencing input was peripheral blood. The receptors were sampled from a woman over 75 with active or convalescent COVID-19. Each CDR3 is given with its conserved first and last residue. Each record gives: CDR3 DNA, CDR3 protein, V gene, D gene, J gene, clone size. D genes are given only for firm matches. The size entry is marked missing in some rows and otherwise reads once, few, many or a size class.

TGCAGTGCAAGTCCCGGACAGGTCGAAGAGACCCAGTACTTC CSASPGQVEETQYF TRBV20-1 TRBD1 TRBJ2-5 .
TGTGCCACGGAACCCGGCGGGGGAAGAGAGACCCAGTACTTC CATEPGGGRETQYF TRBV24-1 TRBD2 TRBJ2-5 medium-sized
TGTGCCAGCAGCAAAGAGTTCGGGGGAGGGGGCAATCAGCCCCAGCATTTT CASSKEFGGGGNQPQHF TRBV21-1 . TRBJ1-5 .
TGTGCCAGCAGCCTACAGGGAACTGAAGCTTTCTTT CASSLQGTEAFF TRBV11-2 . TRBJ1-1 few
TGTGCCAGCAGGAAGACAGACACCGGGGAGCTGTTTTTT CASRKTDTGELFF TRBV28 . TRBJ2-2 .
TGTGCCACCAGCAGAGGGGGAGACCGCTCTGGGGCCAACGTCCTGACTTTC CATSRGGDRSGANVLTF TRBV15 . TRBJ2-6 once
TGTGCCAGCAGTTATGACACTGAAGCTTTCTTT CASSYDTEAFF TRBV7-9 . TRBJ1-1 .
TGTGCCAGCAGTTTACTAGCGGGAGACGAGCAGTACTTC CASSLLAGDEQYF TRBV28 TRBD2 TRBJ2-7 .
TGTGCCAGCAGCGATGCTAGCTTCCTTGTCGAGCAGTTCTTC CASSDASFLVEQFF TRBV6-5 . TRBJ2-1 few
TGTGCCAGCAGCTTGGGAGGGACAGGGGGCGACGACACTGAAGCTTTCTTT CASSLGGTGGDDTEAFF TRBV5-4 TRBD1 TRBJ1-1 .
TGCGCCAGCAGCTTGTACGCGCGGGATAGCAATCAGCCCCAGCATTTT CASSLYARDSNQPQHF TRBV5-1 . TRBJ1-5 .
TGTGCCAGCAGCTTGGGCCGCCAGCAAGAGACCCAGTACTTC CASSLGRQQETQYF TRBV5-6 . TRBJ2-5 .
TGCAGTGCTAGTGGGGGCGCGTACCAAGAGACCCAGTACTTC CSASGGAYQETQYF TRBV20-1 . TRBJ2-5 .
TGTGCCAGCAGCTGGACAGGGAGCCCTGAGCAGTTCTTC CASSWTGSPEQFF TRBV11-2 TRBD1 TRBJ2-1 .
TGTGCCAGCTCACCGGACAGGGGGGATGGCTACACCTTC CASSPDRGDGYTF TRBV18 TRBD1 TRBJ1-2 .
TGTGCCAGCAGTCGCGACAGGGGGCGGTGGCCCCAGCATTTT CASSRDRGRWPQHF TRBV28 TRBD1 TRBJ1-5 .
TGTGCCAGCAGTTTATCGGGTAGCGGAGACACAGATACGCAGTATTTT CASSLSGSGDTDTQYF TRBV28 . TRBJ2-3 .
TGTGCCAGTAGTAGGGCAGGGGGCTCCTCCCTCGGGGCCCAGCATTTT CASSRAGGSSLGAQHF TRBV19 TRBD1 TRBJ1-5 once
TGTGCCAGCACGGGGACAATAAATTCACCCCTCCACTTT CASTGTINSPLHF TRBV28 . TRBJ1-6 few
TGTGCCAGCACACACGGCCTTACCGGGTATGGCTACACCTTC CASTHGLTGYGYTF TRBV6-5 . TRBJ1-2 .
TGTGCCAGCAGTGAATTGGGGAGCTCCTACAATGAGCAGTTCTTC CASSELGSSYNEQFF TRBV6-1 . TRBJ2-1 .
TGTGCCAGCAGTTTACCAGACAGGGCAGAGACCCAGTACTTC CASSLPDRAETQYF TRBV28 TRBD1 TRBJ2-5 .
TGTGCCAGCAGTGAGTTGAGGAACACCGGGGAGCTGTTTTTT CASSELRNTGELFF TRBV2 . TRBJ2-2 .
TGCAGTGCTAGTCCCCGACAGGCCCAGAATTATGGGGCCAACGTCCTGACTTTC CSASPRQAQNYGANVLTF TRBV20-1 . TRBJ2-6 .
TGTGCCTCGCAATTTGGGGGCGCCTATGGCTACACCTTC CASQFGGAYGYTF TRBV19 . TRBJ1-2 .
TGTGCCAGCAGCGCGGGGATAGATGAAGCTTTCTTT CASSAGIDEAFF TRBV5-4 . TRBJ1-1 .
TGTGCCAGCAGCCCTCTCGGGGAGGTGAGCTCCTACGAGCAGTACTTC CASSPLGEVSSYEQYF TRBV7-9 . TRBJ2-7 .
TGTGCCAGTAGTGAACAGGGGAGCAATTCACCCCTCCACTTT CASSEQGSNSPLHF TRBV19 TRBD1 TRBJ1-6 .
TGTGCCAGCAGCTTCGGCACTGAAGCTTTCTTT CASSFGTEAFF TRBV11-2 . TRBJ1-1 few
TGCGCCAGCAGCTTGGTGGGCCAGGGAAACGGCTACACCTTC CASSLVGQGNGYTF TRBV5-1 . TRBJ1-2 .
TGTGCCAGCAGTTCAGGACTAGCGGGCTCCTACGAGCAGTACTTC CASSSGLAGSYEQYF TRBV27 TRBD2 TRBJ2-7 once
TGTGCCAGCAGTCCTATTCAGTGGACATCTAGCACAGATACGCAGTATTTT CASSPIQWTSSTDTQYF TRBV28 . TRBJ2-3 .
TGTGCCAGCTCATATCTCGGGGGGGACCTCTACGAGCAGTACTTC CASSYLGGDLYEQYF TRBV18 TRBD2 TRBJ2-7 once
TGTGCCAGCAGTCCCAGTTGGGAGGCGTCCGCCTACGAGCAGTACTTC CASSPSWEASAYEQYF TRBV5-4 . TRBJ2-7 .
TGTGCCAGCAGTTTATCGGGGGGGCTGAACACTGAAGCTTTCTTT CASSLSGGLNTEAFF TRBV27 . TRBJ1-1 .
TGTGCCAGCTCAGGAGGCGGGGGAGGCGATGGCTACACCTTC CASSGGGGGDGYTF TRBV18 . TRBJ1-2 .
TGTGCCAGCAGCCCCGTATTGAGTAACACTGAAGCTTTCTTT CASSPVLSNTEAFF TRBV2 . TRBJ1-1 .
TGTGCCACCAGCAGCTTGGACAGGGGGCTGGGAGAGCAGTACTTC CATSSLDRGLGEQYF TRBV15 TRBD1 TRBJ2-7 .
TGTGCCAGCAGTGTACAGGGGTTTGCGGGCAATCAGCCCCAGCATTTT CASSVQGFAGNQPQHF TRBV28 TRBD1 TRBJ1-5 few
TGTGCCAGCACCTGGGACAGGGCCTACGAGCAGTACTTC CASTWDRAYEQYF TRBV2 TRBD1 TRBJ2-7 .
TGTGCCAGCAGCCAAGTGATCAGGTTCGTAAGCTATGGCTACACCTTC CASSQVIRFVSYGYTF TRBV14 . TRBJ1-2 .
TGTGCCAGCAGCTTCCTACCGGGACAGGGGGCGAGGACCGGGGAGCTGTTTTTT CASSFLPGQGARTGELFF TRBV7-2 TRBD1 TRBJ2-2 .
TGCGCCAGCAGCCAAGCCGGACAGGTCTATGGCTACACCTTC CASSQAGQVYGYTF TRBV4-1 TRBD1 TRBJ1-2 .